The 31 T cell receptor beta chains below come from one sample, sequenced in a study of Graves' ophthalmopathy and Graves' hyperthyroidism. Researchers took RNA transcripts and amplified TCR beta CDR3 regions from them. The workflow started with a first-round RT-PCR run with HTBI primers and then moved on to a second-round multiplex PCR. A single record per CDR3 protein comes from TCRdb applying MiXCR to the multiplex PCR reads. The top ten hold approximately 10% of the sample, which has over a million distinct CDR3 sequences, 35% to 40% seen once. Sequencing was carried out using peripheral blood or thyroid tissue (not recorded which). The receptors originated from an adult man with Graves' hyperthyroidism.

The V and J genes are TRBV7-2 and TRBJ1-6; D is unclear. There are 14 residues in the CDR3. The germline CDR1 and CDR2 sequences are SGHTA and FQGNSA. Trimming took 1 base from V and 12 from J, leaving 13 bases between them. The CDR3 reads CASSLGGVTEPLHF. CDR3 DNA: TGTGCCAGCAGCTTAGGCGGAGTCACAGAACCCCTCCACTTT.

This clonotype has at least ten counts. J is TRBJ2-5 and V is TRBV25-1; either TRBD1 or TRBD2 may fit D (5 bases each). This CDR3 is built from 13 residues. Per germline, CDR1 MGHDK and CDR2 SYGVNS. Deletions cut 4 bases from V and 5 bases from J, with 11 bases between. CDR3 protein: CASSGEGTETQYF. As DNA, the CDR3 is TGTGCCAGCAGTGGGGAAGGGACGGAGACCCAGTACTTC. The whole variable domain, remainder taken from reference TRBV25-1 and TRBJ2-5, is EADIYQTPRYLVIGTGKKITLECSQTMGHDKMYWYQQDPGMELHLIHYSYGVNSTEKGDLSSESTVSRIRTEHFPLTLESARPSHTSQYLCASSGEGTETQYFGPGTRLLVL.

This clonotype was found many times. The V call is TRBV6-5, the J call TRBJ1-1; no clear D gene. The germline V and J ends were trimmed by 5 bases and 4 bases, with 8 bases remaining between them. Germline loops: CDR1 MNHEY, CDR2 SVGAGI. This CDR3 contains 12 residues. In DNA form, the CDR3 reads TGTGCCAGCAGTCGCCCCTCCACTGAAGCTTTCTTT. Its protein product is CASSRPSTEAFF.

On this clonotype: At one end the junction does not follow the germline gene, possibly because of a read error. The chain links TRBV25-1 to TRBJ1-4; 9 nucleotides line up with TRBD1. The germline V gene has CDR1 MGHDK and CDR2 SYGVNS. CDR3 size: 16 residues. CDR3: CACSAKGTGTNEKLFF. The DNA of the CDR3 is TGTGCCTGCAGTGCTAAAGGGACAGGGACTAATGAAAAACTGTTTTTT. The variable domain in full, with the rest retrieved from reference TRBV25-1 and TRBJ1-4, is EADIYQTPRYLVIGTGKKITLECSQTMGHDKMYWYQQDPGMELHLIHYSYGVNSTEKGDLSSESTVSRIRTEHFPLTLESARPSHTSQYLCACSAKGTGTNEKLFFGSGTQLSVL.

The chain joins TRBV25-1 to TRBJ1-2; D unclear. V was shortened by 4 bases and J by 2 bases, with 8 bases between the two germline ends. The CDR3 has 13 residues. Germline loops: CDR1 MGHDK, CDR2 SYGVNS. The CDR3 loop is CASSGRENYGYTF. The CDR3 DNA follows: TGTGCCAGCAGTGGACGGGAGAACTATGGCTACACCTTC.

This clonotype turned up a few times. The CDR3 protein is CASSLGEEPAYEQYF. As DNA, the CDR3 is TGCGCCAGCAGCCTAGGGGAGGAGCCCGCCTACGAGCAGTACTTC. The chain uses TRBV4-3 and TRBJ2-7, with D possibly TRBD2 on 6 matching bases. Germline values: CDR1 LGHNA, CDR2 YSLEER. The CDR3 is made up of 15 amino acids. V was trimmed by 4 bases and J by 2 bases, leaving 15 bases between them.

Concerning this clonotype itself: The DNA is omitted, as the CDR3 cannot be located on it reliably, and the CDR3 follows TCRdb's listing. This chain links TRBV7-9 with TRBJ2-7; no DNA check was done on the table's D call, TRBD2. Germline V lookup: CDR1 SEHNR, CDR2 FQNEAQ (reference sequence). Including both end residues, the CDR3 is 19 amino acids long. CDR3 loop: CASSFYICSAKALIAEQYF.

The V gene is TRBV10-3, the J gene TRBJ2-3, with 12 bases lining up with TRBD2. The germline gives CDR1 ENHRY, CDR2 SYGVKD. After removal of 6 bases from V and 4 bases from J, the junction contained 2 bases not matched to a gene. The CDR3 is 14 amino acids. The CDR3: CAIRTSGRPDTQYF. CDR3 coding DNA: TGTGCCATCAGGACTAGCGGGAGACCAGATACGCAGTATTTT.

The CDR3 DNA is TGTGCCATCAGTGTATCCGACAGTTGGGAAAAACTGTTTTTT. It translates to CAISVSDSWEKLFF. The chain uses TRBV10-3 and TRBJ1-4; perhaps TRBD1 as D (5 bases). From germline, CDR1 is ENHRY and CDR2 SYGVKD. This CDR3 comprises 14 residues. Trimming took 4 bases from V and 8 from J, leaving 14 bases between them.

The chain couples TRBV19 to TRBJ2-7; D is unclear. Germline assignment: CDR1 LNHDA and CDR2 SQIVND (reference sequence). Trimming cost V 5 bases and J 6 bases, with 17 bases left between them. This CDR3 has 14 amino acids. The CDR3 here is CASSLIFSLGEQYF. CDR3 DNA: TGTGCCAGTAGTCTAATATTTTCCCTAGGCGAGCAGTACTTC. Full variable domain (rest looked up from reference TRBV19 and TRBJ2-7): DGGITQSPKYLFRKEGQNVTLSCEQNLNHDAMYWYRQDPGQGLRLIYYSQIVNDFQKGDIAEGYSVSREKKESFPLTVTSAQKNPTAFYLCASSLIFSLGEQYFGPGTRLTVT.

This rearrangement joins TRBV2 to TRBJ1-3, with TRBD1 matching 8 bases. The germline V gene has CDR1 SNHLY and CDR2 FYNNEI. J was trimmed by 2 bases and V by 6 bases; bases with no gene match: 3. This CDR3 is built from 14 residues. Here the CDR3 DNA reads TGTGCCAGCAGGGACAGGGCTACTGGAAACACCATATATTTT. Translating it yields CASRDRATGNTIYF.

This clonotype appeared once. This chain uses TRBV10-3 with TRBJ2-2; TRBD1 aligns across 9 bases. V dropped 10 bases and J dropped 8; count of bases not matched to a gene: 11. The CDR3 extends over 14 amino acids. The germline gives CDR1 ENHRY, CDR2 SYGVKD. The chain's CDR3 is CASRLGTGYGELFF. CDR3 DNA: TGTGCCAGCAGACTTGGGACAGGGTATGGGGAGCTGTTTTTT.

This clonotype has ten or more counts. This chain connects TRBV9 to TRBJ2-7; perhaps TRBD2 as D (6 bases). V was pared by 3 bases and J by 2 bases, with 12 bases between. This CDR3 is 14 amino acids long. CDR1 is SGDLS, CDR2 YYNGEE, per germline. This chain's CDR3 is CASSALGGTYEQYF. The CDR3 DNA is TGTGCCAGCAGCGCACTGGGGGGTACCTACGAGCAGTACTTC. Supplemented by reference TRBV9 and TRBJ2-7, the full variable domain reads DSGVTQTPKHLITATGQRVTLRCSPRSGDLSVYWYQQSLDQGLQFLIQYYNGEERAKGNILERFSAQQFPDLHSELNLSSLELGDSALYFCASSALGGTYEQYFGPGTRLTVT.

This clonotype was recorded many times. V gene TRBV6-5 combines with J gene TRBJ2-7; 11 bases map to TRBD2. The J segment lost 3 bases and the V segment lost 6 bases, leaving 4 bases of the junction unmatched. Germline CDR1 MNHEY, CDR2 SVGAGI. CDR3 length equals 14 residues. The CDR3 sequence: CASRLAGVSYEQYF. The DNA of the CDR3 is TGTGCCAGCAGACTAGCGGGGGTAAGCTACGAGCAGTACTTC.

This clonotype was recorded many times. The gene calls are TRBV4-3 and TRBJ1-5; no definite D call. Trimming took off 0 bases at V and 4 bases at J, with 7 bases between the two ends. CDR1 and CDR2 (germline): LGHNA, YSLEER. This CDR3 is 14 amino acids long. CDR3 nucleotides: TGCGCCAGCAGCCAAGAACGGAAGAATCAGCCCCAGCATTTT. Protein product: CASSQERKNQPQHF.

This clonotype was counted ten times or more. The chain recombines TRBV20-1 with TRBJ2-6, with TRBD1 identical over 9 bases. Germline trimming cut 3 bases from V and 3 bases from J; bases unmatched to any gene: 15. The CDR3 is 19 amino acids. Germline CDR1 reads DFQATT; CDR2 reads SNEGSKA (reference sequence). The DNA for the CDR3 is TGCAGTGCTAGGGCAACTCCGGGACAGGGAGTTTTTGGGGCCAACGTCCTGACTTTC. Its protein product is CSARATPGQGVFGANVLTF.

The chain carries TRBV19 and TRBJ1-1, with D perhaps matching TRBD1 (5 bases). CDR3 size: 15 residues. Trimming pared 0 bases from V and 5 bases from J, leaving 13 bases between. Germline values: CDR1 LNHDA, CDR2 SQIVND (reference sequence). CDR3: CASSIDPGRSTEAFF. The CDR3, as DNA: TGTGCCAGTAGTATAGATCCAGGGCGTTCGACTGAAGCTTTCTTT.

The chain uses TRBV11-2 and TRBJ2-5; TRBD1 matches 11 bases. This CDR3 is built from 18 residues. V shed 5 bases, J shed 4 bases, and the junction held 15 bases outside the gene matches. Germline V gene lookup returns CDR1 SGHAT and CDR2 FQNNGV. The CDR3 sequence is CASSPRKIGQGAGETQYF. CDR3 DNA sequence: TGTGCCAGCAGCCCTAGGAAAATAGGACAGGGGGCGGGAGAGACCCAGTACTTC.

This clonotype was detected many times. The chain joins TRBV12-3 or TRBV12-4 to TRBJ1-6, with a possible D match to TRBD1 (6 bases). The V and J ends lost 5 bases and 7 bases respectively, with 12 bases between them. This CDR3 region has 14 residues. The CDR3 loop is CASSHRVSNSPLHF. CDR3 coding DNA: TGTGCCAGCAGTCACAGGGTCTCAAATTCACCCCTCCACTTT.

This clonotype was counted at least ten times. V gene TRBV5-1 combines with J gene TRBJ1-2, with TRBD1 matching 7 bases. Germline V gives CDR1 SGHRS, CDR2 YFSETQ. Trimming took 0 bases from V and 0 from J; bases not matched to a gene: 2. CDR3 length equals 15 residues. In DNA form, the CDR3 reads TGCGCCAGCAGCTTGGTGACAGGGCCTAACTATGGCTACACCTTC. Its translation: CASSLVTGPNYGYTF. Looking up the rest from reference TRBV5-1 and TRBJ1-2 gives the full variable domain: KAGVTQTPRYLIKTRGQQVTLSCSPISGHRSVSWYQQTPGQGLQFLFEYFSETQRNKGNFPGRFSGRQFSNSRSEMNVSTLELGDSALYLCASSLVTGPNYGYTFGSGTRLTVV.

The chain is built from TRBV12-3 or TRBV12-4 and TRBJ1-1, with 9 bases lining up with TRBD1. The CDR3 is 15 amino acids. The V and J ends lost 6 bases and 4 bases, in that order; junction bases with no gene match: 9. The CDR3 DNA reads TGTGCCAGCAGAGGGGGACAGGGCGTAGGCACTGAAGCTTTCTTT. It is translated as CASRGGQGVGTEAFF.

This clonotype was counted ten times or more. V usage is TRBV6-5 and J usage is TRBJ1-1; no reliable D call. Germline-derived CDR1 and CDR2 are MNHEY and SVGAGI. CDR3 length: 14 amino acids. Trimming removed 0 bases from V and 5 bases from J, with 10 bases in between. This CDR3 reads CASSYSQEGTEAFF. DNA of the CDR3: TGTGCCAGCAGTTACTCGCAGGAGGGAACTGAAGCTTTCTTT.

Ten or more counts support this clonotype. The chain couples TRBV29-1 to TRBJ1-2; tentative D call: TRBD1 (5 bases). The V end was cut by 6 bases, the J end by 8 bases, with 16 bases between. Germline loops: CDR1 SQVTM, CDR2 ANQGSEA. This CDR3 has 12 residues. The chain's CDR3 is CSVSGTGYGYTF. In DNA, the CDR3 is TGCAGCGTCTCCGGGACCGGGTACGGCTACACCTTC.

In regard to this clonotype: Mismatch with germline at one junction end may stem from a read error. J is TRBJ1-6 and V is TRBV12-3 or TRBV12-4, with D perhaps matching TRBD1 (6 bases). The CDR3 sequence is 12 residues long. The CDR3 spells CACSFKGGPLHF. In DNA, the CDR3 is TGTGCCTGCAGTTTTAAGGGGGGACCCCTCCACTTT.

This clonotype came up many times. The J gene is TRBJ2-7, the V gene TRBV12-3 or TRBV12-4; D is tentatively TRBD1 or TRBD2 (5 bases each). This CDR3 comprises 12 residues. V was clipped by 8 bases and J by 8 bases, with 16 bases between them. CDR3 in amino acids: CASRAPGRKQYF. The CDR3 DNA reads TGTGCCAGCCGAGCCCCGGGACGTAAGCAGTACTTC.

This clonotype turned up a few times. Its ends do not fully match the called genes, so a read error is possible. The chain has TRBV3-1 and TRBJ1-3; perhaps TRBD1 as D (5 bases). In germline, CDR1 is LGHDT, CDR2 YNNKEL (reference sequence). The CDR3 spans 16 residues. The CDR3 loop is CASSPPGGLSGNTMYF. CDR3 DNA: TGTGCCAGCAGCCCGCCGGGGGGTCTAAGTGGAAACACCATGTATTTT.

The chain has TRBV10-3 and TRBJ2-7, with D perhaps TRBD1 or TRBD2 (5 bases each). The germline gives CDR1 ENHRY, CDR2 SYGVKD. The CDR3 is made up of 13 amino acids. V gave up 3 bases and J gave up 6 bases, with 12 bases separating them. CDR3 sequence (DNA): TGTGCCATCAGTGACCGAGGGGTAGGCGAGCAGTACTTC. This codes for CAISDRGVGEQYF.

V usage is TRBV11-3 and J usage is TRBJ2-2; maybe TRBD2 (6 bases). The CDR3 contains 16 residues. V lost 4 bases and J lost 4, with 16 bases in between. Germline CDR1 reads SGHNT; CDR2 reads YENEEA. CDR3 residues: CASSSSPGVGTGELFF. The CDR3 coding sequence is TGTGCCAGCAGCTCGAGTCCGGGAGTCGGCACCGGGGAGCTGTTTTTT.

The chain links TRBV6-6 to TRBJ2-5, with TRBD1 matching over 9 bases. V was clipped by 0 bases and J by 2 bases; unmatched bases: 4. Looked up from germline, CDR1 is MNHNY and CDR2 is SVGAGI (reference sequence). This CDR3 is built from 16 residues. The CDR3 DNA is TGTGCCAGCAGTTACTCGAGGGACAGGGCTCAAGAGACCCAGTACTTC. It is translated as CASSYSRDRAQETQYF.

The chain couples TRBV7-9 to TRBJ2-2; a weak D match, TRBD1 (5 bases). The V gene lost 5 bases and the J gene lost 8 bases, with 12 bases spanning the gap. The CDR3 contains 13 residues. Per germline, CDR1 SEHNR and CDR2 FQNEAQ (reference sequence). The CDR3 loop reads CASSNSWTGELFF. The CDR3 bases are TGTGCCAGCAGCAACAGTTGGACAGGGGAGCTGTTTTTT.

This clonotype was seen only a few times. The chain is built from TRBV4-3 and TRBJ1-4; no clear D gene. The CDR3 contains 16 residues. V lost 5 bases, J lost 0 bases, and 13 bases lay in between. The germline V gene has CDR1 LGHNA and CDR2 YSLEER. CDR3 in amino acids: CASSGRMDPTNEKLFF. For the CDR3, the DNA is TGCGCCAGCAGCGGTCGGATGGACCCAACTAATGAAAAACTGTTTTTT.